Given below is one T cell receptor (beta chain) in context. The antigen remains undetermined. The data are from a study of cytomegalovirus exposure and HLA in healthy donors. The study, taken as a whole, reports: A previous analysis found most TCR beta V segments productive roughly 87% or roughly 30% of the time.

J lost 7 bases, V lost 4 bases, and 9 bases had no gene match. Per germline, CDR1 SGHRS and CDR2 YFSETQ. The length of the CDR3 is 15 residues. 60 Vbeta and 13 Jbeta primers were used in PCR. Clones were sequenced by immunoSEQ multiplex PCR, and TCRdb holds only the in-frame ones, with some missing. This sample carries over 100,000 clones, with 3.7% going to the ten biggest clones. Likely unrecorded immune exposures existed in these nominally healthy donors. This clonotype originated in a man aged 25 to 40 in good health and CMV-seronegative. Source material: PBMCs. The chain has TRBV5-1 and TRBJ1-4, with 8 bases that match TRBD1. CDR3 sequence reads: CASSVRDRPGEKLFF. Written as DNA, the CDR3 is TGCGCCAGCAGCGTCCGGGACAGGCCGGGTGAAAAACTGTTTTTT.